These 30 T cell receptor beta chains were sequenced from one sample in a study of neurological immune-mediated disorders (dated by TCRdb to the late 2010s). To prepare the library, 5' RACE was applied. The sample was run on an Illumina HiSeq 2500. Through fastp at Q25 and MiXCR, TCRdb rebuilt clones from the public reads, retaining in-frame beta chains. Rows with a matching CDR3 protein are joined into one entry that keeps the most common DNA and genes. This sample lists about 55,000 distinct CDR3 sequences; less than 4% were detected once. The ten largest clones add up to roughly 7.1% of the sample. The sample was PBMCs. The origin of the receptors is a man aged 60-69 years with multiple sclerosis.

The V call is TRBV11-3, the J call TRBJ2-1; possibly TRBD2 for D (7 bases). CDR1 SGHNT and CDR2 YENEEA come from the germline V gene. The CDR3 extends over 15 amino acids. V gave up 0 bases and J gave up 10 bases, with 16 bases separating them. In DNA form, the CDR3 reads TGTGCCAGCAGCTTAGAGTTAGGGGGGGCAAACGAGCAGTTCTTC. Translating it yields CASSLELGGANEQFF. The full variable domain, in which reference TRBV11-3 and TRBJ2-1 provide the parts outside the CDR3, is EAGVVQSPRYKIIEKKQPVAFWCNPISGHNTLYWYLQNLGQGPELLIRYENEEAVDDSQLPKDRFSAERLKGVDSTLKIQPAELGDSAVYLCASSLELGGANEQFFGPGTRLTVL.

At least ten counts were recorded for this clonotype. This chain joins TRBV20-1 and TRBJ2-1; D not resolved. Trimming shortened V by 1 base and J by 0 bases, and 13 bases separated the two germline ends. The CDR3 length is 16 residues. Germline CDR1 DFQATT, CDR2 SNEGSKA (reference sequence). The CDR3 is CSARVLQAISYNEQFF. In DNA form, the CDR3 reads TGCAGTGCTAGAGTCCTTCAAGCCATCTCCTACAATGAGCAGTTCTTC.

This clonotype occurred a few times. The conserved phenylalanine or tryptophan is not found at the CDR3 terminus, so this likely reflects a read error. The chain's CDR3 is CSGTVLTAKNIQYN. The CDR3 nucleotides read TGCAGTGGGACAGTCCTAACGGCCAAAAACATTCAGTACAAC. The chain uses TRBV20-1 and TRBJ2-4, with a possible D match to TRBD1 (6 bases). Germline V gene data show CDR1 as DFQATT and CDR2 as SNEGSKA (reference sequence). This CDR3 is 14 amino acids long. Trimming took off 7 bases at V and 1 base at J, with 14 bases between the two ends.

This rearrangement joins TRBV7-2 to TRBJ2-7, with TRBD2 identical over 10 bases. The ends lost 5 bases at V and 2 bases at J; junction bases unmatched: 9. Per germline, CDR1 SGHTA and CDR2 FQGNSA. This CDR3 contains 16 residues. CDR3 bases: TGTGCCAGCAGCCCCCGGACTAGCGGACATCCCTACGAGCAGTACTTC. Translation: CASSPRTSGHPYEQYF.

This clonotype was found many times. The rearrangement joins TRBV5-1 to TRBJ2-5, with D possibly being TRBD1 (6 bases). The CDR3 sequence is 13 residues long. CDR1 is SGHRS and CDR2 is YFSETQ in the germline V gene. V dropped 9 bases and J dropped 2 bases, with 14 bases sitting between them. CDR3: CATSYQGQETQYF. In DNA, the CDR3 is TGCGCCACCTCATACCAGGGGCAAGAGACCCAGTACTTC.

This clonotype was counted many times. The chain links TRBV4-1 to TRBJ2-7; possible D gene TRBD1, 6 bases. The CDR3 contains 15 residues. V lost 0 bases and J 2 bases, leaving 11 bases between the germline ends. Germline CDR1 reads MGHRA; CDR2 reads YSYEKL. In DNA form, the CDR3 reads TGCGCCAGCAGCCAAGATCAAGGGACACCCTACGAGCAGTACTTC. It encodes CASSQDQGTPYEQYF.

This clonotype was seen many times. CDR3 DNA: TGCAGTGCTACCCGACTAGCACTCAGCACAGATACGCAGTATTTT. Protein: CSATRLALSTDTQYF. The rearrangement links TRBV20-1 to TRBJ2-3, with 7 nucleotides matching TRBD2. V shed 4 bases and J 0 bases; nucleotides not matched to a gene: 7. Germline V lookup: CDR1 DFQATT, CDR2 SNEGSKA (reference sequence). This CDR3 spans 15 amino acids.

This clonotype occurred many times. The J gene is TRBJ2-7, the V gene TRBV10-3; 7 nucleotides align to TRBD2. Germline lookup yields CDR1 ENHRY and CDR2 SYGVKD. There are 17 residues in the CDR3. Trimming at V came to 6 bases and at J to 5 bases, leaving 19 bases not matched to a gene. The DNA for the CDR3 is TGTGCCATCAGCGTGATCCGGGACTATCCTATTTACCACGAGCAGTACTTC. Translated, it gives CAISVIRDYPIYHEQYF.

This clonotype has ten or more counts. V gene TRBV5-1 combines with J gene TRBJ1-5, with 7 positions matching TRBD1. Trimming took 4 bases from V and 3 from J; bases not matched to a gene: 4. CDR1 is SGHRS and CDR2 is YFSETQ in the germline V gene. The CDR3 has 14 residues. The CDR3 DNA follows: TGCGCCAGCAGCCGGGACAGCACCAATCAGCCCCAGCATTTT. Protein: CASSRDSTNQPQHF.

This clonotype was recorded a few times. V and J are TRBV20-1 and TRBJ1-1, with D perhaps TRBD1 (5 bases). The CDR3 totals 14 residues. Between the trimmed V and J ends, which lost 1 base and 1 base, there was a span of 10 bases. Germline loops: CDR1 DFQATT, CDR2 SNEGSKA (reference sequence). CDR3 sequence: CSARGQPANTEAFF. The CDR3 DNA sequence: TGCAGTGCTAGAGGACAGCCGGCGAACACTGAAGCTTTCTTT.

This clonotype showed up just a few times. At one end the junction does not follow the germline gene, possibly because of a read error. This chain links TRBV12-5 with TRBJ2-2; D gene ambiguous. CDR1 is LGHNT, CDR2 FRNRAP, per germline. The CDR3 is made up of 13 amino acids. In DNA form, the CDR3 reads TGTGCTAGTGCTTTGACGAACACCGGGGAGCTGTTTTTT. It yields the protein CASALTNTGELFF.

This clonotype has ten or more counts. This chain uses TRBV5-1 with TRBJ2-1; 8 bases are a match to TRBD2. Germline assignment: CDR1 SGHRS and CDR2 YFSETQ. The trim removed 6 bases at V and 3 bases at J, leaving 14 bases unmatched. The CDR3 consists of 17 residues. CDR3 loop: CASTQVGVAGIYNEQFF. In nucleotides, the CDR3 is TGCGCCAGCACCCAGGTAGGGGTAGCGGGGATCTACAATGAGCAGTTCTTC. The full variable domain, with the rest looked up from reference TRBV5-1 and TRBJ2-1, is KAGVTQTPRYLIKTRGQQVTLSCSPISGHRSVSWYQQTPGQGLQFLFEYFSETQRNKGNFPGRFSGRQFSNSRSEMNVSTLELGDSALYLCASTQVGVAGIYNEQFFGPGTRLTVL.

This clonotype was observed at least ten times. The rearrangement joins TRBV12-3 or TRBV12-4 to TRBJ2-2, with D uncertain. The CDR3 runs 13 residues. Trimming removed 5 bases from V and 4 bases from J, with 8 bases in between. The CDR3 loop is CASSLQSTGELFF. Here the CDR3 DNA reads TGTGCCAGCAGTCTACAGTCCACCGGGGAGCTGTTTTTT.

This clonotype appeared many times. This rearrangement joins TRBV14 to TRBJ2-7; D remains ambiguous. Trimming left V 8 bases short and J 5 bases short, with 19 bases between. The CDR3 spans 14 residues. Germline values: CDR1 SGHDN, CDR2 FVKESK. The CDR3 here is CASAPPGIFDEQYF. For the CDR3, the DNA is TGTGCCAGCGCCCCGCCCGGAATCTTCGACGAGCAGTACTTC. The full variable domain, completed using reference TRBV14 and TRBJ2-7, is EAGVTQFPSHSVIEKGQTVTLRCDPISGHDNLYWYRRVMGKEIKFLLHFVKESKQDESGMPNNRFLAERTGGTYSTLKVQPAELEDSGVYFCASAPPGIFDEQYFGPGTRLTVT.

This clonotype has a handful of counts. This may come from a read error, since a much larger clone is one base off. This chain joins TRBV25-1 and TRBJ2-5; D is perhaps TRBD2 (5 bases). Germline lookup yields CDR1 MGHDK and CDR2 SYGVNS. CDR3 length equals 12 residues. The CDR3 protein is CASSLVGENQYF. The CDR3 DNA follows: TGTGCCAGCAGTCTGGTGGGAGAGAACCAGTACTTC.

This clonotype has a handful of counts. The final CDR3 position lacks the conserved phenylalanine or tryptophan, pointing to a likely read error. The V call is TRBV19, the J call TRBJ1-2, with D perhaps TRBD1 (6 bases). CDR1 is LNHDA, CDR2 SQIVND, per germline (reference sequence). The V gene lost 7 bases and the J gene lost 8 bases, with 17 bases spanning the gap. CDR3 length: 13 residues. CDR3 in DNA: TGTGCCAGTACAGGGGTTGCAAAGCCCGGCTACACCAAC. Protein sequence: CASTGVAKPGYTN.

This clonotype was seen many times. The CDR3 coding sequence is TGTGCCATCAGTGGGGATCGGCAAGGTCAGCCCCAGCATTTT. The encoded protein is CAISGDRQGQPQHF. V usage is TRBV10-3 and J usage is TRBJ1-5; no firm D call. Germline values: CDR1 ENHRY, CDR2 SYGVKD. V dropped 4 bases and J dropped 6 bases, with 13 bases sitting between them. The CDR3 consists of 14 residues.

In this sample, this clonotype turned up many times. V and J are TRBV10-3 and TRBJ2-3; 8 bases agree with TRBD1. With V trimmed by 10 bases and J by 0 bases, 6 bases remained unmatched. From germline, CDR1 is ENHRY and CDR2 SYGVKD. This CDR3 comprises 14 residues. The CDR3 sequence is CATSTGASTDTQYF. The CDR3 DNA reads as TGTGCCACCTCGACAGGGGCTAGCACAGATACGCAGTATTTT.

This clonotype was observed at least ten times. The chain couples TRBV6-1 to TRBJ2-2; D tentatively fits TRBD1 or TRBD2 (5 bases each). Germline CDR1 reads MNHNS; CDR2 reads SASEGT. V lost 8 bases, J lost 0 bases, and 7 bases lay in between. This CDR3 is 13 amino acids long. CDR3 region: CASGDPNTGELFF. As DNA, the CDR3 is TGTGCCAGCGGGGACCCGAACACCGGGGAGCTGTTTTTT.

At least ten counts were recorded for this clonotype. The gene calls are TRBV12-3 or TRBV12-4 and TRBJ1-2, with TRBD1 matching 7 bases. V gave up 1 base and J gave up 4 bases; unmatched junction bases: 6. The CDR3 contains 15 residues. The CDR3 nucleotides are TGTGCCAGCAGTTTAGGAGGGACAGTCGGCTATGGCTACACCTTC. It yields the protein CASSLGGTVGYGYTF.

This clonotype was recorded a few times. The chain joins TRBV18 to TRBJ1-1; no firm D call. From germline, CDR1 is KGHSH and CDR2 LQKENI. Trimming took 5 bases from V and 1 from J, leaving 8 bases between them. CDR3 length equals 13 residues. CDR3 protein: CASSFSENTEAFF. The CDR3 DNA sequence: TGTGCCAGCTCATTCAGCGAGAACACTGAAGCTTTCTTT. Using reference TRBV18 and TRBJ1-1 for the parts outside the CDR3, the full variable domain is NAGVMQNPRHLVRRRGQEARLRCSPMKGHSHVYWYRQLPEEGLKFMVYLQKENIIDESGMPKERFSAEFPKEGPSILRIQQVVRGDSAAYFCASSFSENTEAFFGQGTRLTVV.

This clonotype has a count of ten or more. The gene calls are TRBV25-1 and TRBJ1-1; D gene unclear. V was cut by 3 bases and J by 5 bases, with 16 bases left in between. The CDR3 is 15 amino acids. Germline CDR1 is MGHDK and CDR2 is SYGVNS. The CDR3 sequence is CASSDSKRVETEAFF. As DNA, the CDR3 is TGTGCCAGCAGTGATTCCAAGAGGGTGGAGACTGAAGCTTTCTTT.

There are a few counts of this clonotype. A junction boundary mismatches the germline segment, possibly from a read error. The chain combines TRBV20-1 with TRBJ1-5, with D possibly TRBD1 on 5 matching bases. This CDR3 is built from 15 residues. From germline, CDR1 is DFQATT and CDR2 SNEGSKA (reference sequence). CDR3 sequence reads: CSAGLQGEGNKTQNF. CDR3 coding DNA: TGCAGTGCTGGACTCCAGGGAGAAGGCAATAAGACCCAGAATTTT.

This clonotype has at least ten counts. V and J are TRBV9 and TRBJ2-2; 7 nucleotides align to TRBD1. The V and J ends lost 2 bases and 6 bases, in that order; junction bases with no gene match: 7. Germline CDR1 and CDR2: SGDLS and YYNGEE. This CDR3 spans 15 amino acids. The CDR3 DNA is TGTGCCAGCAGCGTTCAAGGGACAGAGGCCGGGGAGCTGTTTTTT. Protein: CASSVQGTEAGELFF.

This clonotype appeared many times. The rearrangement uses TRBV10-3 and TRBJ2-7, with D perhaps TRBD1 (6 bases). Germline CDR1 is ENHRY and CDR2 is SYGVKD. Trimming cost V 6 bases and J 9 bases, with 18 bases left between them. CDR3 size: 13 residues. CDR3 coding DNA: TGTGCCATCAGCCCAACAGGGTTTAAAGCGCAGTACTTC. This encodes CAISPTGFKAQYF.

This chain uses TRBV5-5 with TRBJ1-2; no clear D. CDR1 and CDR2 from the germline V gene are SGHKS and YYEKEE (reference sequence). The CDR3 has 13 amino acids. V was trimmed by 1 base and J by 3 bases, leaving 7 bases between them. The CDR3 sequence is CASSLTDDYGYTF. CDR3 nucleotides: TGTGCCAGCAGCTTGACTGATGACTATGGCTACACCTTC.

The chain couples TRBV3-1 to TRBJ2-3; TRBD1 or TRBD2 may be the D gene (5 bases each). From germline, CDR1 is LGHDT and CDR2 YNNKEL (reference sequence). V was trimmed by 2 bases and J by 5 bases, leaving 11 bases between them. CDR3 length: 14 amino acids. CDR3 amino acids: CASSQSVGEDTQYF. The CDR3 DNA reads TGTGCCAGCAGCCAATCGGTGGGGGAAGATACGCAGTATTTT.

This clonotype has ten or more counts. The chain links TRBV20-1 to TRBJ1-4; perhaps TRBD1 as D (5 bases). The CDR3 runs 14 residues. The germline V gene has CDR1 DFQATT and CDR2 SNEGSKA (reference sequence). Trimming pared 2 bases from V and 7 bases from J, leaving 14 bases between. In DNA, the CDR3 is TGCAGTGCTAGATCGGTGGGTGGGGGTGAAAAACTGTTTTTT. Its translation is CSARSVGGGEKLFF.

This chain connects TRBV18 to TRBJ2-7, with TRBD1 matching 8 bases. Germline V gives CDR1 KGHSH, CDR2 LQKENI. V lost 3 bases to trimming and J lost 2 bases; unmatched junction nucleotides: 12. The CDR3 length is 17 residues. The CDR3 bases are TGTGCCAGCTCACCGGGCTTGGGGACAGGCTTTCCCTACGAGCAGTACTTC. Amino acids: CASSPGLGTGFPYEQYF.

The rearrangement links TRBV5-1 to TRBJ2-3, with 7 nucleotides matching TRBD2. Germline CDR1 reads SGHRS; CDR2 reads YFSETQ. Unmatched junction bases numbered 25, after V lost 4 bases and J lost 5 bases. The CDR3 is 20 amino acids. The CDR3 here is CASSPHLGGVRSQGQDTQYF. The CDR3 DNA reads TGCGCCAGCAGCCCTCACTTGGGGGGGGTCCGAAGTCAAGGGCAAGATACGCAGTATTTT.